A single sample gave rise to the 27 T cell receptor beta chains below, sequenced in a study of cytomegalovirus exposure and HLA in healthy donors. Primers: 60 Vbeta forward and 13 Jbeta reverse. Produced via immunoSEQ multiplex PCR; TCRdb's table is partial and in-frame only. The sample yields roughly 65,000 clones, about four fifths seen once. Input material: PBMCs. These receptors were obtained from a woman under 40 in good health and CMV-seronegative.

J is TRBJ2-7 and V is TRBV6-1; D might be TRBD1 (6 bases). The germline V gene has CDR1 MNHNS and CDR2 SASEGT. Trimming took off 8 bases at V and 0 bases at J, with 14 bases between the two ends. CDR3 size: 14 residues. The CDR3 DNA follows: TGTGCCAGCGGCAGGACAGCCCGCTCCTACGAGCAGTACTTC. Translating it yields CASGRTARSYEQYF.

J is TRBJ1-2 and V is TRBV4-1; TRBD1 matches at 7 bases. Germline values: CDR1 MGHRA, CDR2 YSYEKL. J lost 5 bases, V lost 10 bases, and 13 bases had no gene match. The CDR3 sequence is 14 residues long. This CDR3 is CATKKLQGVYGYTF. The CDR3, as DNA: TGCGCCACCAAGAAACTGCAGGGGGTGTATGGCTACACCTTC.

The CDR3 region is CASRPHSGTEAFF. As DNA, the CDR3 is TGTGCCAGCAGACCCCACTCCGGGACTGAAGCTTTCTTT. The rearrangement joins TRBV27 to TRBJ1-1; no clear D gene. The V gene lost 6 bases and the J gene lost 5 bases, with 13 bases spanning the gap. This CDR3 is 13 amino acids long. The germline gives CDR1 MNHEY, CDR2 SMNVEV (reference sequence).

The CDR3 region is CASEGADNYGYTF. DNA of the CDR3: TGTGCCAGCGAAGGGGCGGATAACTATGGCTACACCTTC. The rearrangement uses TRBV13 and TRBJ1-2, with TRBD1 as a possible D gene (5 bases). Per the germline V gene, CDR1 is PRHDT and CDR2 is FYEKMQ (reference sequence). V gave up 8 bases and J gave up 1 base, with 11 bases separating them. The CDR3 is 13 amino acids.

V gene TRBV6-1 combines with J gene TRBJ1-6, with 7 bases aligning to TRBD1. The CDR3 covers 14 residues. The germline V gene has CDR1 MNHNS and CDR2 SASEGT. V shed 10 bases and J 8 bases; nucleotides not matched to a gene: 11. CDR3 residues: CAIQSGQLDSPLHF. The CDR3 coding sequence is TGTGCCATACAATCGGGACAGCTCGATTCACCCCTCCACTTT.

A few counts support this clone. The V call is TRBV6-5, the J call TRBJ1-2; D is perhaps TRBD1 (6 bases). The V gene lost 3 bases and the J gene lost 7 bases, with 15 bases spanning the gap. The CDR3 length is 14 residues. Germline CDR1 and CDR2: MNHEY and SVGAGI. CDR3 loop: CASSYGYRDGGYTF. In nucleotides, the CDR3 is TGTGCCAGCAGTTATGGTTACAGGGATGGTGGCTACACCTTC.

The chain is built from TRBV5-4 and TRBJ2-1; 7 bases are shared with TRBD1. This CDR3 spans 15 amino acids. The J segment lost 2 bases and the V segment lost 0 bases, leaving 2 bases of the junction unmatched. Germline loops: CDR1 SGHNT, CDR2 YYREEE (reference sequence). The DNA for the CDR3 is TGTGCCAGCAGCTTGGATCAGGGGGCCTACAATGAGCAGTTCTTC. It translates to CASSLDQGAYNEQFF.

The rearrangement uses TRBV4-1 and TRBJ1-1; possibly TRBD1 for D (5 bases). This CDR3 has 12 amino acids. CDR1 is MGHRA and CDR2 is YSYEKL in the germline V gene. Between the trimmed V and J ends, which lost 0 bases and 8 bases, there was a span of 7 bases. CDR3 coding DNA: TGCGCCAGCAGCCAAGATCGACAGGAAGCTTTCTTT. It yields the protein CASSQDRQEAFF.

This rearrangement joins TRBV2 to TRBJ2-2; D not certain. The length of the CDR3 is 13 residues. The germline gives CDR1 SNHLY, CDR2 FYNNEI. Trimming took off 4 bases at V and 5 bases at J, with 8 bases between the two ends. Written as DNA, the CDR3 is TGTGCCAGCAGTGTAGAGAGTACCGGGGAGCTGTTTTTT. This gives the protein CASSVESTGELFF.

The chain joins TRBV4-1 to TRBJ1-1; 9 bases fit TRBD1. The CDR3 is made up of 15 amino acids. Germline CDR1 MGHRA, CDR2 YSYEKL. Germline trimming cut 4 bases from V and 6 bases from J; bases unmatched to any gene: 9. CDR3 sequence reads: CASSPPGTGWAEAFF. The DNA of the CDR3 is TGCGCCAGCAGCCCCCCCGGGACAGGGTGGGCTGAAGCTTTCTTT.

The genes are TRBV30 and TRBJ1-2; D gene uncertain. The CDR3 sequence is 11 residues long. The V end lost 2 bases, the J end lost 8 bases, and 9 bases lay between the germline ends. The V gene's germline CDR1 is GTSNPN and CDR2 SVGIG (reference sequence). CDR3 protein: CAWSLSRGYTF. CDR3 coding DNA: TGTGCCTGGAGTTTGAGTCGCGGCTACACCTTC.

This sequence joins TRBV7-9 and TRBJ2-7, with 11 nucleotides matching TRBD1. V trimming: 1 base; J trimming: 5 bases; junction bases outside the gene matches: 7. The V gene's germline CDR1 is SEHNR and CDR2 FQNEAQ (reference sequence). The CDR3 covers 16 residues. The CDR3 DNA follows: TGTGCCAGCAGCTTAGTAGGGGGGACAGGGGGAGACGAGCAGTACTTC. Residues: CASSLVGGTGGDEQYF.

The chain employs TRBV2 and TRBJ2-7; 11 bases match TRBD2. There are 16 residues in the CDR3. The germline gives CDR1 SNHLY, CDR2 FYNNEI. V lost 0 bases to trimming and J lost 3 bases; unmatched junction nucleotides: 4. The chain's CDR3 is CASSEALGLADYEQYF. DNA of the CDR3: TGTGCCAGCAGTGAAGCGCTGGGACTAGCGGACTACGAGCAGTACTTC.

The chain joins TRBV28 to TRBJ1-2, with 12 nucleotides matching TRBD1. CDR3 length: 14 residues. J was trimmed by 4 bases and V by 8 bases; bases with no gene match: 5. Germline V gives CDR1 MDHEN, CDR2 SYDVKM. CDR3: CASGDRGRVYGYTF. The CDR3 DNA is TGTGCCAGCGGGGACAGGGGGCGCGTCTATGGCTACACCTTC.

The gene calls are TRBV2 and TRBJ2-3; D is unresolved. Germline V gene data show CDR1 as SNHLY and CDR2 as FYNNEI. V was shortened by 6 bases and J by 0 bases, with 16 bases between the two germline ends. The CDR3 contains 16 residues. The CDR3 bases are TGTGCCAGCAGCGACGACCCCGGGTCTAGCACAGATACGCAGTATTTT. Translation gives CASSDDPGSSTDTQYF.

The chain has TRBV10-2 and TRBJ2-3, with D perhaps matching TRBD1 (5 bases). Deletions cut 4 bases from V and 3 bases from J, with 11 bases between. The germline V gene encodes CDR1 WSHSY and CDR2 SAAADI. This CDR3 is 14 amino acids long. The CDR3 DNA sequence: TGCGCCAGCAGTGTCCAGGGTCCGACAGATACGCAGTATTTT. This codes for CASSVQGPTDTQYF.

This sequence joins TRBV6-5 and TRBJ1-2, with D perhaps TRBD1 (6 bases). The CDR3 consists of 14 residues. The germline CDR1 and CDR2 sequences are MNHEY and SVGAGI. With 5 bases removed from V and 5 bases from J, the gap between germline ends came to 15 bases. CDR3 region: CASSQTRGRYGYTF. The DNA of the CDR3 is TGTGCCAGCAGTCAGACCAGGGGAAGGTATGGCTACACCTTC.

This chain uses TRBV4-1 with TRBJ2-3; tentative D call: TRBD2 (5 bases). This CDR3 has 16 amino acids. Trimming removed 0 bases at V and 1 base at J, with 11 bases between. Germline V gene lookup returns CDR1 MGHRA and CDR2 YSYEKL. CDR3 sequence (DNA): TGCGCCAGCAGCCAAGAAGAGGGCCACCGCACAGATACGCAGTATTTT. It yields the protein CASSQEEGHRTDTQYF.

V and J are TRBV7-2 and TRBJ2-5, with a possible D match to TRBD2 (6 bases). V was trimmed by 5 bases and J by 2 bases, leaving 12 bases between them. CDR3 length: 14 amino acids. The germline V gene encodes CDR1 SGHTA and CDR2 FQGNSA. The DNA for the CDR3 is TGTGCCAGCAGCACACCGGGACTGCAAGAGACCCAGTACTTC. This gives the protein CASSTPGLQETQYF.

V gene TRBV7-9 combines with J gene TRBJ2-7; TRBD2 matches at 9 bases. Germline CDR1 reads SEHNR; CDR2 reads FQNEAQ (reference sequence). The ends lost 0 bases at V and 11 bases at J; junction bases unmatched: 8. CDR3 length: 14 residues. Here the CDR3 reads CASSLAVAGEGKYF. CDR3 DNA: TGTGCCAGCAGCTTAGCAGTAGCGGGAGAAGGAAAGTACTTC.

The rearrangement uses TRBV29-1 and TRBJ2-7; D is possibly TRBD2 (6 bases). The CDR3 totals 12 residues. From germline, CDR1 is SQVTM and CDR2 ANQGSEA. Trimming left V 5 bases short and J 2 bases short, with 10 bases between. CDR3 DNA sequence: TGCAGCGTTAGTGGAGGGGCCTACGAGCAGTACTTC. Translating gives CSVSGGAYEQYF.

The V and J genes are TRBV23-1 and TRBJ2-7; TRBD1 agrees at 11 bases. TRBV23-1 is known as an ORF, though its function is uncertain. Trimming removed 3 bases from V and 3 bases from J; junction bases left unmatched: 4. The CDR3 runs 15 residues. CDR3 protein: CASSQPGTGGYEQYF. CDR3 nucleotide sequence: TGCGCCAGCAGTCAGCCCGGGACAGGGGGCTACGAGCAGTACTTC.

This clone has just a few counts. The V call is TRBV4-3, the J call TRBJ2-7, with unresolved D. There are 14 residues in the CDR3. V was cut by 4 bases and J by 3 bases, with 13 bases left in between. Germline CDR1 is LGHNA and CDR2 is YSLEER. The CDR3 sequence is CASSPWPISYEQYF. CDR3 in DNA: TGCGCCAGCAGCCCCTGGCCAATAAGCTACGAGCAGTACTTC.

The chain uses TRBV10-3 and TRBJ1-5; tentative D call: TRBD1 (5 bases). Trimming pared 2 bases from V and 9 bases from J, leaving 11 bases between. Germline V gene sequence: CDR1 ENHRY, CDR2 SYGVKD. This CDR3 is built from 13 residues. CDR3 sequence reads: CAISEAGDRPQHF. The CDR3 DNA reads TGTGCCATCAGTGAGGCGGGGGATAGGCCCCAGCATTTT.

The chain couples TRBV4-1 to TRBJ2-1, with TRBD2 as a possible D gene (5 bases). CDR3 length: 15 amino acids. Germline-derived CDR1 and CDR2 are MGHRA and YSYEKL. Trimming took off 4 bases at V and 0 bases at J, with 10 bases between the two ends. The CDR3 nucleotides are TGCGCCAGCAGCCTGGGAACTAGCTCCTACAATGAGCAGTTCTTC. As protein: CASSLGTSSYNEQFF.

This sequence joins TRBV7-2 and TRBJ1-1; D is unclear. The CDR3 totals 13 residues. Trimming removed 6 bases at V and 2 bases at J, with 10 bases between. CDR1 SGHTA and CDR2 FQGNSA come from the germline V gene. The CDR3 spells CASREGQNTEAFF. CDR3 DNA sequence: TGTGCCAGCAGGGAGGGTCAAAACACTGAAGCTTTCTTT.

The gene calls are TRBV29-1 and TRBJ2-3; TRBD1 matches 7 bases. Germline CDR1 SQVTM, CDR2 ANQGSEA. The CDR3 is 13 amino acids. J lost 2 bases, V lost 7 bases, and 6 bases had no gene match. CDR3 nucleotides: TGCAGCGCAGGGACAGCCAACACAGATACGCAGTATTTT. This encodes CSAGTANTDTQYF.